This T cell receptor (beta chain) was captured by sequencing in a study of blood T cells in healthy people across ages. Germline loops: CDR1 KGHSH, CDR2 LQKENI. CDR3 length: 15 residues. V was shortened by 6 bases and J by 3 bases, with 18 bases between the two germline ends. The second PCR ran roughly 7 to 11 cycles with a sample-barcoded 5' primer and J-beta primers. Every cDNA molecule bore a tag from a template-switch adaptor containing 12 random nucleotides. Each sample provided no less than 3 million CDR3-containing paired-end reads. TCRdb redid the calling of the 5' RACE reads with MiXCR, one entry per CDR3 protein. The sample comprises roughly 1.7 million distinct CDR3 sequences, about 31% of which are singletons, and about 11% rests with the top ten. In the case of this clonotype: Its target is not known.

Findings and limits, study-wide: Observed TCR beta diversity per million T cells went down as age went up. This fall followed a roughly linear course with age. Higher naive T cell percentage went strongly together with higher TCR beta diversity.

The specimen sequenced was blood. The TCR sequence derives from a woman aged 25 to 39 in good health. V and J are TRBV18 and TRBJ2-7; possible D gene TRBD2, 6 bases. For the CDR3, the DNA is TGTGCCAGCTCGCCCCCGGGGGACGGTTTCTACGAGCAGTACTTC. Amino acid sequence: CASSPPGDGFYEQYF.